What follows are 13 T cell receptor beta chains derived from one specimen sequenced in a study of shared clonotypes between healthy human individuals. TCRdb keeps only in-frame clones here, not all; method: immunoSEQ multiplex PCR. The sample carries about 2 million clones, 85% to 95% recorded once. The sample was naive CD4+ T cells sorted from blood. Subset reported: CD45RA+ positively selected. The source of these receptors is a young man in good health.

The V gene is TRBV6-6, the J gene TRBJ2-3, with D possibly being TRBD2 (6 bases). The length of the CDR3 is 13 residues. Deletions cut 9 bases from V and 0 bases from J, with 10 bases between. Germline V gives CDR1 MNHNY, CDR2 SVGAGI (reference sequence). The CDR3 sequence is CASSGVSTDTQYF. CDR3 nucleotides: TGTGCCAGTTCGGGGGTAAGCACAGATACGCAGTATTTT.

CDR3 sequence (DNA): TGTGCCAGCTCGGGTGGCATCAGCACTGAAGCTTTCTTT. It is translated as CASSGGISTEAFF. The rearrangement uses TRBV6-1 and TRBJ1-1; no definite D call. Germline CDR1 is MNHNS and CDR2 is SASEGT. There are 13 residues in the CDR3. Trimming pared 8 bases from V and 4 bases from J, leaving 14 bases between.

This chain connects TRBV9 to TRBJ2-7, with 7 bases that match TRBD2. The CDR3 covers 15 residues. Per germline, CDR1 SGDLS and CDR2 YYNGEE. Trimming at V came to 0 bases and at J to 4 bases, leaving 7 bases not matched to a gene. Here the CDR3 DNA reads TGTGCCAGCAGCGTAGGGATCGGGGGGAGGTACGAGCAGTACTTC. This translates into CASSVGIGGRYEQYF.

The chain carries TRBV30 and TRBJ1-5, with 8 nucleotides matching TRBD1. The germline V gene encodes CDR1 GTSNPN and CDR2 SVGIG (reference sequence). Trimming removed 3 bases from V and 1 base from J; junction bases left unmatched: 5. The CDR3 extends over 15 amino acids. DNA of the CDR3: TGTGCCTGGAGCAGGGGGCGCATGAGCAATCAGCCCCAGCATTTT. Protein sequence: CAWSRGRMSNQPQHF.

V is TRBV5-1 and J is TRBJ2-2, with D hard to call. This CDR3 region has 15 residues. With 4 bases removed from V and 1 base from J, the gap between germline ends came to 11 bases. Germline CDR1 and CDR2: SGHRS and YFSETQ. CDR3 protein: CASSIPTRNTGELFF. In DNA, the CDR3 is TGCGCCAGCAGCATTCCCACCCGGAACACCGGGGAGCTGTTTTTT.

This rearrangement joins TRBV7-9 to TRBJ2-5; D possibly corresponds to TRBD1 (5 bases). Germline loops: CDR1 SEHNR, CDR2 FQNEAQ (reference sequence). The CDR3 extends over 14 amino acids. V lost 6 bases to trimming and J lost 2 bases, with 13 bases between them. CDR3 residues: CASSLQGGQETQYF. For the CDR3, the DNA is TGTGCCAGCAGTCTCCAGGGCGGTCAAGAGACCCAGTACTTC.

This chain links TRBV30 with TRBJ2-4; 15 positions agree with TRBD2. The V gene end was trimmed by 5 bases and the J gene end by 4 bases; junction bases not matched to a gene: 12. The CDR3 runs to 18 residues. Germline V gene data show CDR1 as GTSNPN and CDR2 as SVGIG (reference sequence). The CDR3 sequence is CAWARTSGGAKVKNIQYF. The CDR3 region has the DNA TGTGCCTGGGCCCGGACTAGCGGGGGGGCGAAGGTGAAAAACATTCAGTACTTC. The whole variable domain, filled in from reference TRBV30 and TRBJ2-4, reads SQTIHQWPATLVQPVGSPLSLECTVEGTSNPNLYWYRQAAGRGLQLLFYSVGIGQISSEVPQNLSASRPQDRQFILSSKKLLLSDSGFYLCAWARTSGGAKVKNIQYFGAGTRLSVL.

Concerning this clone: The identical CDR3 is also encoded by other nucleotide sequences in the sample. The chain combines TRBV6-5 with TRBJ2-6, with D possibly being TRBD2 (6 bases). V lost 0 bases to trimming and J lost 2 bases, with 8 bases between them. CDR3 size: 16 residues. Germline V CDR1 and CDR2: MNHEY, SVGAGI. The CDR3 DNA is TGTGCCAGCAGTTACTCGACGGGAGCTGGGGCCAACGTCCTGACTTTC. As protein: CASSYSTGAGANVLTF.

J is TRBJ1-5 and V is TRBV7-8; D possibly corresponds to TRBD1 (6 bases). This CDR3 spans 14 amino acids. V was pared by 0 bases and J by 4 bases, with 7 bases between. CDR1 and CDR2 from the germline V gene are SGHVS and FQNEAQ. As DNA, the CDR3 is TGTGCCAGCAGCTTAGCCACAGGGAATCAGCCCCAGCATTTT. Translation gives CASSLATGNQPQHF. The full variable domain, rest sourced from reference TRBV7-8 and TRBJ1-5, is GAGVSQSPRYKVAKRGQDVALRCDPISGHVSLFWYQQALGQGPEFLTYFQNEAQLDKSGLPSDRFFAERPEGSVSTLKIQRTQQEDSAVYLCASSLATGNQPQHFGDGTRLSIL.

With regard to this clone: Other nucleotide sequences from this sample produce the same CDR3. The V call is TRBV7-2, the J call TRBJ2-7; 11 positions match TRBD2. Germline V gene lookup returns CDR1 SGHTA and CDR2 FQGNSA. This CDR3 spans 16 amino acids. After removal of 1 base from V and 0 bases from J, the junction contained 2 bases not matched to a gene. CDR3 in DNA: TGTGCCAGCAGCTTAGGACTAGCGGGGAACTCCTACGAGCAGTACTTC. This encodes CASSLGLAGNSYEQYF. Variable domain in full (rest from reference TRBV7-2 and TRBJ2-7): GAGVSQSPSNKVTEKGKDVELRCDPISGHTALYWYRQSLGQGLEFLIYFQGNSAPDKSGLPSDRFSAERTGGSVSTLTIQRTQQEDSAVYLCASSLGLAGNSYEQYFGPGTRLTVT.

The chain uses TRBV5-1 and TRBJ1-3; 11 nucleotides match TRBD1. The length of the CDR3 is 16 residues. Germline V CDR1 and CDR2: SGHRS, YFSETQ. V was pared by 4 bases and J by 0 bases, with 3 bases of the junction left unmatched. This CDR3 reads CASSLGQGVSGNTIYF. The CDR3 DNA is TGCGCCAGCAGCCTGGGACAGGGGGTCTCTGGAAACACCATATATTTT.

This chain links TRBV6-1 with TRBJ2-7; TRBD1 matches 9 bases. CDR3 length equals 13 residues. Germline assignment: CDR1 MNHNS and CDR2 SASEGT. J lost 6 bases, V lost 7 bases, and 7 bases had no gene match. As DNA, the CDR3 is TGTGCCAGCACCGGACAGGGGTTGGGCGAGCAGTACTTC. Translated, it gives CASTGQGLGEQYF.

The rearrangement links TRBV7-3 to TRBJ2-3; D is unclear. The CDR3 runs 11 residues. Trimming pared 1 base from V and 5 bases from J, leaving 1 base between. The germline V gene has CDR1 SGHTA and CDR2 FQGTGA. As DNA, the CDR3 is TGTGCCAGCAGCTTAAGAGATACGCAGTATTTT. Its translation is CASSLRDTQYF. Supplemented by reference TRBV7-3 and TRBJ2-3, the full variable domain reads GAGVSQTPSNKVTEKGKYVELRCDPISGHTALYWYRQSLGQGPEFLIYFQGTGAADDSGLPNDRFFAVRPEGSVSTLKIQRTERGDSAVYLCASSLRDTQYFGPGTRLTVL.